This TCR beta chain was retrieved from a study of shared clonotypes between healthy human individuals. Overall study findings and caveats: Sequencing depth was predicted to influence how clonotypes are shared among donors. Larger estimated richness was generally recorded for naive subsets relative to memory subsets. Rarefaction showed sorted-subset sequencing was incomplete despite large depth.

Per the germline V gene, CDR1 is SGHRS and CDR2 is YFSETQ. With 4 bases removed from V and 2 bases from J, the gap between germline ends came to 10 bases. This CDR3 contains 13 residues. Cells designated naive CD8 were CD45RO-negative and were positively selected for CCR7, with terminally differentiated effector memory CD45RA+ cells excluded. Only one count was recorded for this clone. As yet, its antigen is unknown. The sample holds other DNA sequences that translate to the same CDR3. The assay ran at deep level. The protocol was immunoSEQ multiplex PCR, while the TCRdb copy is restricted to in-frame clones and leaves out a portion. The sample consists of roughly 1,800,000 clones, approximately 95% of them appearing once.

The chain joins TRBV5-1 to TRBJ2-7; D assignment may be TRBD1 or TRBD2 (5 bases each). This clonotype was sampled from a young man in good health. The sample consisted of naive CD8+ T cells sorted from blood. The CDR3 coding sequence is TGCGCCAGCAGCCCGGGGACGACCTACGAGCAGTACTTC. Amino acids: CASSPGTTYEQYF.